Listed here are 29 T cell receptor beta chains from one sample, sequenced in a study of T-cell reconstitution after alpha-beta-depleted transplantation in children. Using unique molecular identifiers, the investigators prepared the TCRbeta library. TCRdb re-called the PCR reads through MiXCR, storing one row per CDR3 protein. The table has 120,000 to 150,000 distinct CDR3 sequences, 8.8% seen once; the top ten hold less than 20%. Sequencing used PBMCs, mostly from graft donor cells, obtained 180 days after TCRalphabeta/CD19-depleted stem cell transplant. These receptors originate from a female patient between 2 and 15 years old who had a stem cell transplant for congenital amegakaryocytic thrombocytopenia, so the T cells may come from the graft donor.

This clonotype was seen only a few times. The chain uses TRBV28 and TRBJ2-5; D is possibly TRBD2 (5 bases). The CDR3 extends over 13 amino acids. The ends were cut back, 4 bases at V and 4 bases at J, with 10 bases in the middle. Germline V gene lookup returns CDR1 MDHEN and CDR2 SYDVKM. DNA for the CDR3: TGTGCCAGCAGTTCCGCAGGAGGAGAGACCCAGTACTTC. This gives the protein CASSSAGGETQYF.

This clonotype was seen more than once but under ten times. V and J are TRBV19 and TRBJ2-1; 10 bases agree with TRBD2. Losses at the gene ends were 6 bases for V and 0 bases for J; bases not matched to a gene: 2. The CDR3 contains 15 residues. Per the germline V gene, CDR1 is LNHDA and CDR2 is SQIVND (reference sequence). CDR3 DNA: TGTGCCAGTAGATGGACTAGCGGCTCCTACAATGAGCAGTTCTTC. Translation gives CASRWTSGSYNEQFF. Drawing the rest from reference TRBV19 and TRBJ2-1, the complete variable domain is DGGITQSPKYLFRKEGQNVTLSCEQNLNHDAMYWYRQDPGQGLRLIYYSQIVNDFQKGDIAEGYSVSREKKESFPLTVTSAQKNPTAFYLCASRWTSGSYNEQFFGPGTRLTVL.

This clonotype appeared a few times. CDR3 in DNA: TGCAGCGTTGGAGGACAGGGAGAGACCCAGTACTTC. Translated, it gives CSVGGQGETQYF. V is TRBV29-1 and J is TRBJ2-5, with 8 bases that match TRBD1. Germline loops: CDR1 SQVTM, CDR2 ANQGSEA. The V segment lost 4 bases and the J segment 4 bases; nucleotides outside the gene matches: 2. This CDR3 contains 12 residues.

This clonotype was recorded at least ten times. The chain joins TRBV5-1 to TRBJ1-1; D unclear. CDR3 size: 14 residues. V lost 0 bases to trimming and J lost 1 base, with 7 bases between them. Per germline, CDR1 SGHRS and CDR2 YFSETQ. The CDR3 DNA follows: TGCGCCAGCAGCTTGGGTCCAGCGAACACTGAAGCTTTCTTT. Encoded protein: CASSLGPANTEAFF.

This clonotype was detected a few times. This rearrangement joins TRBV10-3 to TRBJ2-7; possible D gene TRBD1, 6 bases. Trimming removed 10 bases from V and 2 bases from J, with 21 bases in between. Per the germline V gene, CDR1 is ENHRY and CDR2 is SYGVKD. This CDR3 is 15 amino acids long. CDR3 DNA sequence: TGTGCCACAAGCCGATCGCAGGGGCAAGCCTACGAGCAGTACTTC. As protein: CATSRSQGQAYEQYF.

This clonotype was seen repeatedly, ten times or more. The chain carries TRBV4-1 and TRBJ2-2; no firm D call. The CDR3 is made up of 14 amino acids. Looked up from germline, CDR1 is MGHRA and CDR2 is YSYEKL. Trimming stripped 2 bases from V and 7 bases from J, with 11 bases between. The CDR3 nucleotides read TGCGCCAGCAGCCAACCCCTAGGTCTCGGGGAGCTGTTTTTT. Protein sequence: CASSQPLGLGELFF.

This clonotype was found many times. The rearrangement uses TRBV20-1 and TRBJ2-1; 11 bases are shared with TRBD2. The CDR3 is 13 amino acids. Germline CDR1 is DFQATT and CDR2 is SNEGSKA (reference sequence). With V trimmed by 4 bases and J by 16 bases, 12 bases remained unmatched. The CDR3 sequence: CSAIMSTSGNLFF. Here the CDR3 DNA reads TGCAGTGCTATTATGTCGACTAGCGGGAACTTATTCTTC.

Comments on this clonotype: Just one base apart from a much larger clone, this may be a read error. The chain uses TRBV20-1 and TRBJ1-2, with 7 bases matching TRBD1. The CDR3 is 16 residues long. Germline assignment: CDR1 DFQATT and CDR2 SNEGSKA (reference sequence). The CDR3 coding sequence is TGCGGTGCTAGAGAAACCGGGACAGCCTTAAACTATGGCTACACCTTC. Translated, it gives CGARETGTALNYGYTF.

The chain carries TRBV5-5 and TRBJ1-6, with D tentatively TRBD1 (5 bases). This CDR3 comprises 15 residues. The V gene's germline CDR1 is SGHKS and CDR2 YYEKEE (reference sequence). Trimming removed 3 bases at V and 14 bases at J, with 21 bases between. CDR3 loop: CASSYYDESQGALHF. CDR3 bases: TGTGCCAGCAGCTATTACGACGAGAGCCAGGGAGCCCTCCACTTT.

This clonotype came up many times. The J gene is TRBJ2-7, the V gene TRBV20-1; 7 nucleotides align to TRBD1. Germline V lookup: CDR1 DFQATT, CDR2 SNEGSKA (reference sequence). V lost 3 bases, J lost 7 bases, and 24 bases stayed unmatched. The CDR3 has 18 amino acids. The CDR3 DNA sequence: TGCAGTGCTAGCTCCGGGACAGTCTTGGGTTGGACTCCTGGGGAGCAGTACTTC. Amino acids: CSASSGTVLGWTPGEQYF.

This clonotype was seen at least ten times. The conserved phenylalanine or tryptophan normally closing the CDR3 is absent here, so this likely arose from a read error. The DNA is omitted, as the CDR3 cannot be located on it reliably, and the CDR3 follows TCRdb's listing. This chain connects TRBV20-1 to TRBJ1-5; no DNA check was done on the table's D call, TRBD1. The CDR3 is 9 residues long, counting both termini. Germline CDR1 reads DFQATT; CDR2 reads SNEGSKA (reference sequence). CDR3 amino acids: CSARDLYSP.

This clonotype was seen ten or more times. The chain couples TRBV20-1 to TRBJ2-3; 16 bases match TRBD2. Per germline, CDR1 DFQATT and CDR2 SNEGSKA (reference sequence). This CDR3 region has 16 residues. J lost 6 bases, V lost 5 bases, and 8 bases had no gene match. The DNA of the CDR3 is TGCAGTGCTCCCGGGACTAGCGGGGGGGTATGGGATACGCAGTATTTT. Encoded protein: CSAPGTSGGVWDTQYF.

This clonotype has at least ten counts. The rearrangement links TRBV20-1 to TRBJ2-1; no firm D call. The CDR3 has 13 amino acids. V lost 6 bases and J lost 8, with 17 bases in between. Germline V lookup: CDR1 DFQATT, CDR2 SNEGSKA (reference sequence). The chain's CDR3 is CSAKPNLIDEQFF. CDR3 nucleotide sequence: TGCAGTGCCAAACCCAACCTTATCGATGAGCAGTTCTTC.

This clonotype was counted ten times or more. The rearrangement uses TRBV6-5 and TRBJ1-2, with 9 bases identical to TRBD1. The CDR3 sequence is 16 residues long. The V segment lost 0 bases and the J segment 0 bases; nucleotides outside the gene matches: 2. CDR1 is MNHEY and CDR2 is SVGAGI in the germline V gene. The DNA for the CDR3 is TGTGCCAGCAGTTACTCGACAGGGGGAACTAACTATGGCTACACCTTC. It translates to CASSYSTGGTNYGYTF.

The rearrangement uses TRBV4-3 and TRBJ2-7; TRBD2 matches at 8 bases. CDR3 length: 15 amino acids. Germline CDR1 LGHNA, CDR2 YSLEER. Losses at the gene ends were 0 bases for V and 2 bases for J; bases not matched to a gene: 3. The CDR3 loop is CASSQDREGPYEQYF. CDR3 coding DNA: TGCGCCAGCAGCCAAGATCGGGAGGGTCCCTACGAGCAGTACTTC.

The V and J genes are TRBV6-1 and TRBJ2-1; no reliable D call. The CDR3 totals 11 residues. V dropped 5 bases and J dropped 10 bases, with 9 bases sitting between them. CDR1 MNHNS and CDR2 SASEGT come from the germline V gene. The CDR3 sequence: CASSTTSEQFF. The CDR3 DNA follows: TGTGCCAGCAGTACCACCAGCGAGCAGTTCTTC.

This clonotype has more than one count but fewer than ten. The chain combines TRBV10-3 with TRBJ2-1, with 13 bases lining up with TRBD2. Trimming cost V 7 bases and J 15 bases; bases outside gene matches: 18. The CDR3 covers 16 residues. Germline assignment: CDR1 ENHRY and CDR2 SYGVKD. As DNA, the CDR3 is TGTGCCATCAAAGGACTAGCGGGAGATCGTATTAGTGCAGCGTTCTTC. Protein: CAIKGLAGDRISAAFF.

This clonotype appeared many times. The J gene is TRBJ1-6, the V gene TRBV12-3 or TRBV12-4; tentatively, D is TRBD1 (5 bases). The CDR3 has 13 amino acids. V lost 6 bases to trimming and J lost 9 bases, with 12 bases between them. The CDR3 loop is CASRSFGGSPLHF. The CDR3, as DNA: TGTGCCAGCAGGTCCTTTGGGGGTTCACCCCTCCACTTT.

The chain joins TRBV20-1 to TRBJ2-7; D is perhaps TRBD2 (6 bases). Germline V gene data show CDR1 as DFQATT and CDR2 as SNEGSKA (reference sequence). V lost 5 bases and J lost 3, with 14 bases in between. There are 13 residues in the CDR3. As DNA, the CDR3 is TGCAGTGCTGCCGGGACTCTTAGCTACGAGCAGTACTTC. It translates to CSAAGTLSYEQYF.

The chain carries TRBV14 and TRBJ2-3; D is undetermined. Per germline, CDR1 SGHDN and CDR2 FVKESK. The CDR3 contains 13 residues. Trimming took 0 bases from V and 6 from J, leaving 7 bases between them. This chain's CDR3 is CASSQEKGDTQYF. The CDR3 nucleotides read TGTGCCAGCAGCCAAGAGAAAGGGGATACGCAGTATTTT.

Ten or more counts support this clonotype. CDR3 residues: CSVDWTGIETQYF. The CDR3 coding sequence is TGCAGCGTTGATTGGACAGGAATAGAGACCCAGTACTTC. The chain employs TRBV29-1 and TRBJ2-5; 7 bases match TRBD1. Per the germline V gene, CDR1 is SQVTM and CDR2 is ANQGSEA. J lost 4 bases, V lost 3 bases, and 5 bases had no gene match. The CDR3 has 13 amino acids.

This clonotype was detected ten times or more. CDR3 in amino acids: CASSHTDKQETQYF. CDR3 in DNA: TGTGCCAGCAGCCACACCGACAAACAAGAGACCCAGTACTTC. The chain has TRBV7-9 and TRBJ2-5; the D is unclear. Germline CDR1 and CDR2: SEHNR and FQNEAQ (reference sequence). V lost 5 bases, J lost 2 bases, and 12 bases lay in between. The CDR3 extends over 14 amino acids. The full variable domain, its missing parts supplied by reference TRBV7-9 and TRBJ2-5, is DTGVSQNPRHKITKRGQNVTFRCDPISEHNRLYWYRQTLGQGPEFLTYFQNEAQLEKSRLLSDRFSAERPKGSFSTLEIQRTEQGDSAMYLCASSHTDKQETQYFGPGTRLLVL.

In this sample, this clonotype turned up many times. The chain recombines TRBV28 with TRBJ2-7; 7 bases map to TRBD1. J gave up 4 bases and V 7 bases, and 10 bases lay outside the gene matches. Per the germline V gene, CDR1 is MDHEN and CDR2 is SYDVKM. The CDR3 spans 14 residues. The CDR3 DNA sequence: TGTGCCAGCACGGACGACAGGGTATCTTACGAGCAGTACTTC. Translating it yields CASTDDRVSYEQYF.

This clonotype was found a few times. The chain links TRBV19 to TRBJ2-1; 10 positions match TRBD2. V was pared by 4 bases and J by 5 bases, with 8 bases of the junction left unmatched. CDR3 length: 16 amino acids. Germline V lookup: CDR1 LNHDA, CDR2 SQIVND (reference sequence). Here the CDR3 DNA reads TGTGCCAGTAGTACGGGGTGGACTAGCGGCCACAATGAGCAGTTCTTC. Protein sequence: CASSTGWTSGHNEQFF.

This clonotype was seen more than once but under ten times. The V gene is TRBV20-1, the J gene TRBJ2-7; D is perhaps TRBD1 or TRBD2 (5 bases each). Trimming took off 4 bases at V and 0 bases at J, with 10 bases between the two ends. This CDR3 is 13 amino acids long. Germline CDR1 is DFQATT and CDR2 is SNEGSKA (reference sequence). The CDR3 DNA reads TGCAGTGCTAACCGGGACGGCTCCTACGAGCAGTACTTC. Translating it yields CSANRDGSYEQYF.

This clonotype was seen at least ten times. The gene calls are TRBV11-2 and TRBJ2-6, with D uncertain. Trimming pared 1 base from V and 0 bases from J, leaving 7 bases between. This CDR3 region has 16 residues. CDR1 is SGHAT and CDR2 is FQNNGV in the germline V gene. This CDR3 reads CASSLAPFSGANVLTF. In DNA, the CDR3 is TGTGCCAGCAGCTTAGCCCCCTTCTCTGGGGCCAACGTCCTGACTTTC.

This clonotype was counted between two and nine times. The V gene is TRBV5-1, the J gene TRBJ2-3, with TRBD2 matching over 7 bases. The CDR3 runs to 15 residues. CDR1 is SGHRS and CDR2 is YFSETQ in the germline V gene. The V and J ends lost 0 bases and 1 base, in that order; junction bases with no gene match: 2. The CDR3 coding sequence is TGCGCCAGCAGCTTGGATGGGGGGGGCACAGATACGCAGTATTTT. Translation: CASSLDGGGTDTQYF.

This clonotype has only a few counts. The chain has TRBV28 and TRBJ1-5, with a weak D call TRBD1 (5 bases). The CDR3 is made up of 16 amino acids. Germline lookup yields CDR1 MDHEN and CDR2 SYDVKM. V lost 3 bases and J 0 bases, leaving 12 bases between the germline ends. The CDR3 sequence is CASSLTDYDSNQPQHF. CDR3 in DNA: TGTGCCAGCAGTTTGACAGACTATGATAGCAATCAGCCCCAGCATTTT. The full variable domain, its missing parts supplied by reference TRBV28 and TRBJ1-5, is DVKVTQSSRYLVKRTGEKVFLECVQDMDHENMFWYRQDPGLGLRLIYFSYDVKMKEKGDIPEGYSVSREKKERFSLILESASTNQTSMYLCASSLTDYDSNQPQHFGDGTRLSIL.

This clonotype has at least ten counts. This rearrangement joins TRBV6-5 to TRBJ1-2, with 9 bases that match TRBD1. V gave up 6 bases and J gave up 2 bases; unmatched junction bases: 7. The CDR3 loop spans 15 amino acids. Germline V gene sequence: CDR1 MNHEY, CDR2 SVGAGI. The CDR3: CASRIQGAANYGYTF. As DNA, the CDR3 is TGTGCCAGCAGAATACAGGGGGCCGCGAACTATGGCTACACCTTC.